The present T cell receptor (beta chain) was sequenced within a study of T cell responses to AZD1222 COVID-19 vaccine. TCRdb keeps only in-frame clones here, not all; method: immunoSEQ multiplex PCR. The table records 90,000 to 150,000 clones, less than 95% of them present only once. V lost 5 bases to trimming and J lost 0 bases; unmatched junction nucleotides: 6. The length of the CDR3 is 15 residues. Germline-derived CDR1 and CDR2 are SGHTA and FQGTGA. The chain employs TRBV7-3 and TRBJ1-2, with TRBD1 identical over 7 bases. This clonotype originated in an adult in good health. The source was peripheral blood, collected on day 0 of AZD1222 vaccination. DNA for the CDR3: TGTGCCAGCAGCGCGGGGGACAGTCCTAACTATGGCTACACCTTC. Its protein product is CASSAGDSPNYGYTF.